This TCR beta chain was captured in a study of T cells expressing NK-cell markers (dated by TCRdb to the early 2020s). General notes on the study: In sorted CD3+CD56+NKG2C+, CD3+CD56+NKG2C- and CD3+CD56-NKG2C+ T-cell subsets from eight donors, TCR beta-chain repertoires were profiled. Seven of the eight sequenced donors were HCMV-seropositive and one was HCMV-seronegative. All eight donors whose samples were sequenced were randomly selected healthy volunteers, three of them men and five women. The libraries were sequenced on Illumina HiSeq 2000/2500, MiSeq or NextSeq, producing 2 x 150 bp reads. Broader findings and caveats from the paper: Those dominant clonotypes were again the most abundant among CD3+CD56-NKG2C+ cells in a handful of donors, at about 25-60.1%. Whether the expanded NKG2C-expressing T cell clones were specific for HCMV antigens remained unclear. For six donors, the dominant CD3+CD56+NKG2C+ clonotypes were among the top 10 CD8+ clonotypes and accounted for roughly 1.0-8% of CD8+ T cells.

The germline V gene (reference sequence) yields LGHDT for CDR1 and YNNKEL for CDR2. The CDR3 holds 13 amino acids from the cysteine to the phenylalanine. There is no recorded DNA. HCMV serostatus was determined by detecting HCMV-specific IgG in serum with a commercial ELISA kit. Ficoll density gradient centrifugation was used to isolate peripheral blood mononuclear cells from blood. Sequenced on an Illumina HiSeq 2000. TCR beta cDNA libraries were prepared using 5'RACE template switching, which introduced a universal primer site and unique molecular identifiers. Priming for cDNA synthesis came from the TCR beta constant segment, and two successive PCR amplification steps followed. The study's own analysis went as follows. MIGEC handled demultiplexing of the reads and grouping by UMI, while MiTCR was used to assemble and quantify clonotypes. To remove erroneous sequences, TCR cDNA sequences were retained only when supported by two or more reads. The tcR package was used for downstream repertoire analysis, and clonotypes were matched across fractions by CDR3 nucleotide sequence plus V segment. VDJmatch was used to annotate antigen specificity against VDJdb, with one amino acid substitution in CDR3 permitted. Once TCRdb had reprocessed the reads, it stored one entry per CDR3 protein sequence and supplied no DNA. The V and J calls and clone size come from TCRdb's table, not from the authors' own analysis. The sample table includes approximately 440,000 distinct CDR3 sequences. The ten top clones hold about 1.5% of the sample.

A remark on this clonotype: What this receptor recognizes is not known.

Sample: blood T cells: a sorted CD56 or NKG2C T cell subset, CD4+ or CD8+ T cells, or bulk PBMC T cells (not recorded which). The source of this sequence is a woman between 50 and 59 years old in good health. Donor details come from another sample of the same person, matched by shared clones. The sequence links TRBV3-1 to TRBJ2-1; with no DNA, the TCRdb D assignment of TRBD1 cannot be verified. The CDR3 sequence is CASSQARDGLEFF.